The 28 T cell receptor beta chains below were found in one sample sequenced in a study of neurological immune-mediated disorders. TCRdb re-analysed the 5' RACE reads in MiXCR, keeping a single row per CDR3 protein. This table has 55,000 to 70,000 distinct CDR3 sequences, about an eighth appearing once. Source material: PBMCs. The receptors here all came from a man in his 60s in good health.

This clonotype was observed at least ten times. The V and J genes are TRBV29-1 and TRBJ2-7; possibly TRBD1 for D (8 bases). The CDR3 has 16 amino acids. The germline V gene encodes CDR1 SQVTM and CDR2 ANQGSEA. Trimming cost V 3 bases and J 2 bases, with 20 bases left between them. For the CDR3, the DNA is TGCAGCGTTGAGGGGGGGGGGACAGGAGACACCTACGAGCAGTACTTC. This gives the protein CSVEGGGTGDTYEQYF.

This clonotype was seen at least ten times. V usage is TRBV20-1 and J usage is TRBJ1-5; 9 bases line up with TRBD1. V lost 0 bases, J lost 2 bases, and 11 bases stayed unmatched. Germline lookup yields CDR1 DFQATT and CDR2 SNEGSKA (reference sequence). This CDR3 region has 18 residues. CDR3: CSARDKDRGTVGNQPQHF. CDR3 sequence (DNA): TGCAGTGCTAGAGACAAGGACAGGGGAACTGTCGGCAATCAGCCCCAGCATTTT.

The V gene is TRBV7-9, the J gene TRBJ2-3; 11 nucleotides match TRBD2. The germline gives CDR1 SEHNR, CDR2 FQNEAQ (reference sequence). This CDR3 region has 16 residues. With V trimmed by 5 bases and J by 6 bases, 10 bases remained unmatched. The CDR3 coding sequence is TGTGCCAGCAGCCCTTCCTTAGCGGGGGGGCTGGATACGCAGTATTTT. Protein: CASSPSLAGGLDTQYF.

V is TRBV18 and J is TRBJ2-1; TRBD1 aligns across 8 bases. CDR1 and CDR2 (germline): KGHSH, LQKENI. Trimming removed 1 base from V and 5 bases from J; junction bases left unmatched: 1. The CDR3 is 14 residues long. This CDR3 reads CASSPRDRNNEQFF. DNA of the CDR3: TGTGCCAGCTCACCACGGGACAGGAACAATGAGCAGTTCTTC.

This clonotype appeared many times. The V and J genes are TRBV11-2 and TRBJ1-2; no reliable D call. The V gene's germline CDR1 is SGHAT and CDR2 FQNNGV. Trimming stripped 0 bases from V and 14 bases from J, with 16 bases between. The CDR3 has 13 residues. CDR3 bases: TGTGCCAGCAGCTTAGATCAGGCGAGGGCGAGAACCTTC. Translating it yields CASSLDQARARTF.

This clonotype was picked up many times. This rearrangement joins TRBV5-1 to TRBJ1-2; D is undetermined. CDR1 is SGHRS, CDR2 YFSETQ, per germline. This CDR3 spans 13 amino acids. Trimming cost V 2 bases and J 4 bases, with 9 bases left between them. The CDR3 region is CASSLPTAYGYTF. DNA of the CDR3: TGCGCCAGCAGCTTACCTACAGCCTATGGCTACACCTTC.

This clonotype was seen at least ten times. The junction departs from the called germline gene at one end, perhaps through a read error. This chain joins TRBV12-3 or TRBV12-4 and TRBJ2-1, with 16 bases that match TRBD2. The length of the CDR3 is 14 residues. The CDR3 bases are TGTGCCAGCAGTCCCATAGGGACTAGCGGGGGGGAGGTCTTC. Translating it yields CASSPIGTSGGEVF.

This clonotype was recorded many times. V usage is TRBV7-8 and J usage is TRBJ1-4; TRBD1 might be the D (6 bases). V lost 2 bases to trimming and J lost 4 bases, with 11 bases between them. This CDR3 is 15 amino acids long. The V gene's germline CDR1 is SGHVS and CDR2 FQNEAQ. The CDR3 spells CASSLTRGINEKLFF. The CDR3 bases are TGTGCCAGCAGCTTAACAAGGGGGATTAATGAAAAACTGTTTTTT.

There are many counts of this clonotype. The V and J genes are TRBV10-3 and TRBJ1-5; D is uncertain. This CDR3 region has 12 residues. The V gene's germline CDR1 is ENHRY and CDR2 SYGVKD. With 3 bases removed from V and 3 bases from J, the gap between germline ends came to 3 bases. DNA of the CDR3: TGTGCCATCAGTGATCACAATCAGCCCCAGCATTTT. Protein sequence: CAISDHNQPQHF.

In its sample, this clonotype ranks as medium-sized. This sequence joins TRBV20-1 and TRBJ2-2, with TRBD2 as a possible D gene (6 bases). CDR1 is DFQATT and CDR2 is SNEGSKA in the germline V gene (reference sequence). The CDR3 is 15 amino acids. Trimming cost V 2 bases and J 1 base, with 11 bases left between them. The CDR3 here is CSARLPAGNTGELFF. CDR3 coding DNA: TGCAGTGCTAGACTTCCAGCGGGGAACACCGGGGAGCTGTTTTTT.

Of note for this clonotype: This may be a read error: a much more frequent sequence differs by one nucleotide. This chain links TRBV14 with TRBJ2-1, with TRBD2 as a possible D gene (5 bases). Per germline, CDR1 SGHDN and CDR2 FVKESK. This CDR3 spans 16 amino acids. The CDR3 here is CASRQDPADAYNEQFF. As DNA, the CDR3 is TGTGCCAGCAGACAAGATCCAGCGGACGCTTACAATGAGCAGTTCTTC. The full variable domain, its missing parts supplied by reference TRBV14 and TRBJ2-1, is EAGVTQFPSHSVIEKGQTVTLRCDPISGHDNLYWYRRVMGKEIKFLLHFVKESKQDESGMPNNRFLAERTGGTYSTLKVQPAELEDSGVYFCASRQDPADAYNEQFFGPGTRLTVL.

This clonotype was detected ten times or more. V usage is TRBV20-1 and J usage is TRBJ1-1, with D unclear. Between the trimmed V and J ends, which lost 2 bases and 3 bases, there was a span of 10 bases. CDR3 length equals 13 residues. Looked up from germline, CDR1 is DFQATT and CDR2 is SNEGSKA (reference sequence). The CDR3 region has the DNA TGCAGTGCTAGATTCGAGGCGGACACTGAAGCTTTCTTT. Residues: CSARFEADTEAFF.

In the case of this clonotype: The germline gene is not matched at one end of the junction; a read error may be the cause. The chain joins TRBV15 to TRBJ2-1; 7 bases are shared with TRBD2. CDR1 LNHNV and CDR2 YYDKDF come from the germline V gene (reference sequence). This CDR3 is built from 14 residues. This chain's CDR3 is CVTSRDRRENEQFF. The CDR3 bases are TGTGTCACCAGCAGAGATAGGCGGGAGAATGAGCAGTTCTTC.

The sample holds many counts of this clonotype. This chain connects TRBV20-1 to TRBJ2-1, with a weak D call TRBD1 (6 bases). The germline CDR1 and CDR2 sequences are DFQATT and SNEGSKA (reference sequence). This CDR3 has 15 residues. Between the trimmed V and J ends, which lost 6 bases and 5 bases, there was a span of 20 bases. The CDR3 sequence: CSAETAGTRNNEQFF. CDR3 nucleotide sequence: TGCAGTGCCGAAACCGCCGGGACACGGAACAATGAGCAGTTCTTC.

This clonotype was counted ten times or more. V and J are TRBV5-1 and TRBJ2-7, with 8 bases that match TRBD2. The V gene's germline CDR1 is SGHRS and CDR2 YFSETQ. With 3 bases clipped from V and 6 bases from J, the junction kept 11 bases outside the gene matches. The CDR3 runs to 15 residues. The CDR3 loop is CASSSASGGPGEQYF. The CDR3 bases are TGCGCCAGCAGCTCCGCATCGGGGGGGCCGGGCGAGCAGTACTTC.

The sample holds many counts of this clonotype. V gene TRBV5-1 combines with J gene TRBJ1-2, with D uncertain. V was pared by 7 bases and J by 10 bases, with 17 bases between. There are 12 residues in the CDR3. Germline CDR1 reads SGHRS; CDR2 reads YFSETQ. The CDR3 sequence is CASGQVLNDYTF. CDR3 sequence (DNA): TGCGCCAGCGGGCAGGTCTTAAACGACTACACCTTC.

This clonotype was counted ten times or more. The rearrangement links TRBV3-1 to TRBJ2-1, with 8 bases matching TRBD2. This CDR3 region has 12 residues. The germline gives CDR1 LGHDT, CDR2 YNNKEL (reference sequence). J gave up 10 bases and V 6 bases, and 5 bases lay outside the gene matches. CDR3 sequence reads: CASRSGGTEQFF. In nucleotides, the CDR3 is TGTGCCAGCAGGAGCGGGGGTACCGAGCAGTTCTTC.

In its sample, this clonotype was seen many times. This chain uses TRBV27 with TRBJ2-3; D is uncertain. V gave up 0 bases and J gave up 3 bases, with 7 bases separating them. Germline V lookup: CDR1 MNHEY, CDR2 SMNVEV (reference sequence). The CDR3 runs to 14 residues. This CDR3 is CASSLSGLTDTQYF. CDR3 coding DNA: TGTGCCAGCAGTTTATCAGGTCTGACAGATACGCAGTATTTT.

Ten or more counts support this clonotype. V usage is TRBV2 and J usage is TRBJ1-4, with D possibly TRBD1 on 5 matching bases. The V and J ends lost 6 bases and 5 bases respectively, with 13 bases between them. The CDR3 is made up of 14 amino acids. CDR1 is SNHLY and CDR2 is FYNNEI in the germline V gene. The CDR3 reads CASRVTGVNEKLFF. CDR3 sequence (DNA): TGTGCCAGCAGAGTTACGGGGGTAAATGAAAAACTGTTTTTT.

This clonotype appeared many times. The CDR3 bases are TGTGCCAGCAGACCGGGGCGTCCTGGTGAGCAGTTCTTC. It codes for CASRPGRPGEQFF. The chain has TRBV2 and TRBJ2-1; perhaps D is TRBD1 or TRBD2 (5 bases each). CDR1 is SNHLY and CDR2 is FYNNEI in the germline V gene. V was trimmed by 6 bases and J by 9 bases, leaving 15 bases between them. The CDR3 is 13 residues long.

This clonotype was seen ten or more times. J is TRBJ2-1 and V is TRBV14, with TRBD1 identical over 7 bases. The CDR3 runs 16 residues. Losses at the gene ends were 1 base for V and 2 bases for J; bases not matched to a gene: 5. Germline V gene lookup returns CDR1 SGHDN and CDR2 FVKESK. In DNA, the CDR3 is TGTGCCAGCAGCCAAGTAGCCCAGGGGGCCTACAATGAGCAGTTCTTC. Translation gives CASSQVAQGAYNEQFF.

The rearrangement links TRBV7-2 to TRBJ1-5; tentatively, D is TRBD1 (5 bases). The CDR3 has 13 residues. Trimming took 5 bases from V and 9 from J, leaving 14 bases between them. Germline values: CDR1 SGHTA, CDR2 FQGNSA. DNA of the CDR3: TGTGCCAGCAGCGGGACCCTCGAGGGGCCCCAGCATTTT. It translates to CASSGTLEGPQHF.

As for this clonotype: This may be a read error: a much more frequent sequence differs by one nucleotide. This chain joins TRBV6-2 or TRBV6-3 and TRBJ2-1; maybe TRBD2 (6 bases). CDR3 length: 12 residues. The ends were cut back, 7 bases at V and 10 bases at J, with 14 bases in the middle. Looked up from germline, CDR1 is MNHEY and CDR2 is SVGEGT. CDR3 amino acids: CASTLDYREQFF. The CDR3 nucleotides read TGTGCCAGCACCCTGGACTACAGAGAGCAGTTCTTC.

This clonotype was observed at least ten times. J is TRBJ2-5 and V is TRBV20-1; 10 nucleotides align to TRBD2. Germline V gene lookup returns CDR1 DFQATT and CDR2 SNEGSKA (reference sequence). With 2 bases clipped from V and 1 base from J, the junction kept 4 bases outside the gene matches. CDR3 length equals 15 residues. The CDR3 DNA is TGCAGTGCTAGACCTTCTAGCGGGGGCCAAGAGACCCAGTACTTC. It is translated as CSARPSSGGQETQYF.

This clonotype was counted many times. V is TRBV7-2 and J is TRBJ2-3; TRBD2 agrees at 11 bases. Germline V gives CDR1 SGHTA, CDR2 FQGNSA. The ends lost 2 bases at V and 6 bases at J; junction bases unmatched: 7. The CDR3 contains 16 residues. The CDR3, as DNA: TGTGCCAGCAGCTTATCCCTAGCGGGGGGTAGGGATACGCAGTATTTT. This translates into CASSLSLAGGRDTQYF.

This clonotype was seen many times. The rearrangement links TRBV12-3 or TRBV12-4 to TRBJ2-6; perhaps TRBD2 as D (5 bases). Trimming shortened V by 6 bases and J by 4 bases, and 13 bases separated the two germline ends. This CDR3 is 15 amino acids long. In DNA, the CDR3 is TGTGCCAGCAGCCCGGGGTCGTTCGGGGCCAACGTCCTGACTTTC. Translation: CASSPGSFGANVLTF.

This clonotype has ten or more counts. This CDR3 reads CASSKDRGPYEQYF. The CDR3 nucleotides are TGTGCCAGCAGCAAGGACAGGGGACCCTACGAGCAGTACTTC. This sequence joins TRBV6-5 and TRBJ2-7; TRBD1 matches at 9 bases. Germline-derived CDR1 and CDR2 are MNHEY and SVGAGI. The junction had 5 bases not matched to a gene; V was cut back by 6 bases and J by 2 bases. The CDR3 contains 14 residues.

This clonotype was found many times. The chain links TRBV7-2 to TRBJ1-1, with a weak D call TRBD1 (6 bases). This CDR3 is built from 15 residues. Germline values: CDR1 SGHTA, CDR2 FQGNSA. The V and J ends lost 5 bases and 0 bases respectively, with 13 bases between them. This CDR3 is CASSPWQGMNTEAFF. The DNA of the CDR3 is TGTGCCAGCAGCCCATGGCAGGGGATGAACACTGAAGCTTTCTTT.